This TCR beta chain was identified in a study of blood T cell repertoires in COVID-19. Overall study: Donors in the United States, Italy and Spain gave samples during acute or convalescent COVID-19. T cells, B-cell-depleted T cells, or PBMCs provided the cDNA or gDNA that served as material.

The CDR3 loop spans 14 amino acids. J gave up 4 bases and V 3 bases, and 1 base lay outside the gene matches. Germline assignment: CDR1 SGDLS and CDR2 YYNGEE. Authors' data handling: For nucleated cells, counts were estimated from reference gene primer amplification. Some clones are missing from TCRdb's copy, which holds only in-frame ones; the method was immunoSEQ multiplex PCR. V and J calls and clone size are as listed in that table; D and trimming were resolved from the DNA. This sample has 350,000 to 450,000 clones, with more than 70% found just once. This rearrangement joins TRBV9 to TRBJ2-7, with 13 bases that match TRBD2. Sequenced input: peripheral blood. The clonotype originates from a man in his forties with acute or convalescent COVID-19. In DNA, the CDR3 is TGTGCCAGCAGCGCGGGACTAGCGGGGTACGAGCAGTACTTC. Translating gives CASSAGLAGYEQYF.